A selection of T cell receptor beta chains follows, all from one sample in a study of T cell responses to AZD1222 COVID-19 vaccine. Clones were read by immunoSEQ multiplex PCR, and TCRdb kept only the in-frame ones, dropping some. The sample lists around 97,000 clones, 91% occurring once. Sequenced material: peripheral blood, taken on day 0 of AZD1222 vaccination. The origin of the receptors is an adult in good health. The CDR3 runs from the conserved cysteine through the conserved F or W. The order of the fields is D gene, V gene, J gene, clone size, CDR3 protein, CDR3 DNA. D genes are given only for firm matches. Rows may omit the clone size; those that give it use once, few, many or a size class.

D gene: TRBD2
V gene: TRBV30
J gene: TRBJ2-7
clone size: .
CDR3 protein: CAWAQTSGNNEQYF
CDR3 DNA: TGTGCCTGGGCCCAGACTAGCGGGAATAACGAGCAGTACTTC

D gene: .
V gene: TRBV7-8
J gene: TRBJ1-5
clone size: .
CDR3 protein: CASSPPGQLNQPQHF
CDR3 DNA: TGTGCCAGCAGCCCACCGGGGCAGCTCAATCAGCCCCAGCATTTT

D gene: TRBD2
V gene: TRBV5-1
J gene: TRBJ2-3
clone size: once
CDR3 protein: CASSLVASGTNTDTQYF
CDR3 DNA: TGCGCCAGCAGCTTGGTTGCTAGCGGGACGAACACAGATACGCAGTATTTT

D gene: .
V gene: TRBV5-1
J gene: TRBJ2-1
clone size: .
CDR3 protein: CASSTGTAAYNEQFF
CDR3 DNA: TGCGCCAGCAGCACTGGGACCGCCGCCTACAATGAGCAGTTCTTC

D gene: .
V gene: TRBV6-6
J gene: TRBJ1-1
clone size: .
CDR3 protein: CASSTPNGGDTEAFF
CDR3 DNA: TGTGCCAGCAGTACTCCGAATGGAGGGGACACTGAAGCTTTCTTT

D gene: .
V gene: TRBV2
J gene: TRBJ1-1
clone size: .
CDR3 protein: CASSENRGPEAFF
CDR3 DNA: TGTGCCAGCAGTGAAAATAGAGGTCCTGAAGCTTTCTTT

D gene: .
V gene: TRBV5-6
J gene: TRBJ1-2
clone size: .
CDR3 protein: CASSFRAYGYTF
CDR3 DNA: TGTGCCAGCAGCTTCCGGGCCTATGGCTACACCTTC

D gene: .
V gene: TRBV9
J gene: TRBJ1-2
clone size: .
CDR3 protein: CASSVVGQSMGGYTF
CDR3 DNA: TGTGCCAGCAGCGTAGTAGGACAGTCGATGGGTGGCTACACCTTC

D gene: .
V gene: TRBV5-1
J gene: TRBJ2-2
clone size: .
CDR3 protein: CASRTPNTGELFF
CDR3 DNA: TGCGCCAGCCGGACGCCGAACACCGGGGAGCTGTTTTTT

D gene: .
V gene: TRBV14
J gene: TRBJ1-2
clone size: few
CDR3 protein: CASSQWTKNSYTF
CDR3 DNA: TGTGCCAGCAGCCAATGGACAAAAAACAGCTACACCTTC

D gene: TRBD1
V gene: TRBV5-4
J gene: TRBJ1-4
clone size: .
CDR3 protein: CASSPAPWDRGNEKLFF
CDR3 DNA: TGTGCCAGCAGTCCTGCCCCGTGGGACAGGGGTAATGAAAAACTGTTTTTT

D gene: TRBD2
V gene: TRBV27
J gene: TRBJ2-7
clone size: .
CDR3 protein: CASSFSDSGSYEQYF
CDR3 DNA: TGTGCCAGCAGTTTTAGTGATAGCGGGAGCTACGAGCAGTACTTC

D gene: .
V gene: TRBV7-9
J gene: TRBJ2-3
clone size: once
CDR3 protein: CASSLVPLYF
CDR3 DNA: TGTGCCAGCAGCTTAGTGCCCCTGTATTTT

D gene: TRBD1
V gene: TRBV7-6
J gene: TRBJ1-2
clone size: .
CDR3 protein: CASSLAVGQYYGYTF
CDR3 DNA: TGTGCCAGCAGCTTAGCCGTGGGACAGTACTATGGCTACACCTTC

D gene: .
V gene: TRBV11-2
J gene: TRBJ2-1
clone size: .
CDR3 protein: CASSTGSANNEQFF
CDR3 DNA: TGTGCCAGCAGCACCGGCTCCGCTAACAATGAGCAGTTCTTC

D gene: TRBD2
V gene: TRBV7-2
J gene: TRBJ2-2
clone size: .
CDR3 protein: CASSLQLAGNTGELFF
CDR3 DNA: TGTGCCAGCAGCTTACAACTAGCGGGAAACACCGGGGAGCTGTTTTTT

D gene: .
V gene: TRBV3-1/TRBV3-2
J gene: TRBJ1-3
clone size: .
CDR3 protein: CASSQVVWGEGNTIYF
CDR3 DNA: TGTGCCAGCAGCCAAGTAGTCTGGGGAGAGGGAAACACCATATATTTT

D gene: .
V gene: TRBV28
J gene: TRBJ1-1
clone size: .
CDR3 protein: CATLDGRTEAFF
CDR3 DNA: TGTGCCACCCTAGATGGTCGGACTGAAGCTTTCTTT

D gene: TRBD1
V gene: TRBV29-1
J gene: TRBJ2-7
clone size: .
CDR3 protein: CSVLGQGTIQYF
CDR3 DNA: TGCAGCGTTTTGGGACAGGGTACGATTCAGTACTTC

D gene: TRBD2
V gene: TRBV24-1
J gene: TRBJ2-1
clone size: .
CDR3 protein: CATSDPGLAGGLVQFF
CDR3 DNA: TGTGCCACCAGTGACCCGGGACTAGCGGGAGGTCTTGTACAGTTCTTC

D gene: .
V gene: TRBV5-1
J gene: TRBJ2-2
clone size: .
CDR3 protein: CASSIPGNTANTGELFF
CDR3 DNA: TGCGCCAGCAGCATCCCAGGGAATACAGCGAACACCGGGGAGCTGTTTTTT

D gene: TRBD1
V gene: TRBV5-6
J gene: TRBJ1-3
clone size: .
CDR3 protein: CASSPGQGAGNTIYF
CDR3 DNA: TGTGCCAGCAGCCCAGGACAGGGGGCTGGAAACACCATATATTTT

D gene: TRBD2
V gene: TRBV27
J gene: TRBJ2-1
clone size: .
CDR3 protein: CASTYTGGPTFF
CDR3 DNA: TGTGCCAGCACCTACACGGGGGGTCCGACGTTCTTC

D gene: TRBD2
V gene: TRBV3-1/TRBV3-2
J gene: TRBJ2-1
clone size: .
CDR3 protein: CASSQDEGTTWVNEQFF
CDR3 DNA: TGTGCCAGCAGCCAAGATGAGGGGACTACCTGGGTGAATGAGCAGTTCTTC

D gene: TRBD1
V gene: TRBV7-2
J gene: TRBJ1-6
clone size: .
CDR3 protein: CASRYTTGGKSPLHF
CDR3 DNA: TGTGCCAGCAGATACACGACAGGGGGCAAATCGCCCCTCCACTTT

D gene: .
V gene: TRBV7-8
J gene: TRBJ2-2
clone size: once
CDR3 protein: CASSPRSGPYSGELFF
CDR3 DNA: TGTGCCAGCAGCCCCCGATCGGGACCCTACTCGGGGGAGCTGTTTTTT

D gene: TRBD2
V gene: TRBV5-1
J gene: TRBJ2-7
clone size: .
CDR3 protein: CASSPGGSWEQYF
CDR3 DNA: TGCGCCAGCAGCCCGGGGGGTAGCTGGGAGCAGTACTTC

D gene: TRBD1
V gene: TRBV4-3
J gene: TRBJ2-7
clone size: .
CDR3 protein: CASSQAGTGPYEQYF
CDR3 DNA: TGCGCCAGCAGCCAGGCCGGGACAGGACCCTACGAGCAGTACTTC

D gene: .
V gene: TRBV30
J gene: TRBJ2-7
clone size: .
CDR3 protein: CAGGIRYEQYF
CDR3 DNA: TGTGCCGGGGGCATCCGCTACGAGCAGTACTTC

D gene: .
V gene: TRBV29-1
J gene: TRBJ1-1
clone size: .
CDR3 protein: CSVDGGLRTEAFF
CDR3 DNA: TGCAGCGTTGACGGGGGATTGAGGACTGAAGCTTTCTTT

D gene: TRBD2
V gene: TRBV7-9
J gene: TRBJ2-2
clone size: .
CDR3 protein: CASSLWTSGRTGELFF
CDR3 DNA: TGTGCCAGCAGTCTTTGGACTAGCGGGAGAACCGGGGAGCTGTTTTTT

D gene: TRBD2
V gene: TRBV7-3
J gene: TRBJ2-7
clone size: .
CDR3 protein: CASSQTSGAFKGEQYF
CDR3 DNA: TGTGCCAGCAGCCAAACTAGCGGGGCGTTCAAAGGGGAGCAGTACTTC

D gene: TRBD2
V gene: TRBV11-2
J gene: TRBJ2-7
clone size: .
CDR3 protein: CASSLGSGKYEQYF
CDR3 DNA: TGTGCCAGCAGCTTGGGTAGCGGGAAGTACGAGCAGTACTTC

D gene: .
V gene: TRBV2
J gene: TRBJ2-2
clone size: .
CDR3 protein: CASSEYRDGELFF
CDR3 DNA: TGTGCCAGCAGTGAATACAGGGACGGGGAGCTGTTTTTT

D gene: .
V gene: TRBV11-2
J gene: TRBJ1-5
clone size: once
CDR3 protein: CASSLAGHNQPQHF
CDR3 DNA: TGTGCCAGCAGCTTAGCCGGGCATAATCAGCCCCAGCATTTT

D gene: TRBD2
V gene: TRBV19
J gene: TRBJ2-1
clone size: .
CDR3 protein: CASSPRGLAANEQFF
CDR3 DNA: TGTGCCAGTAGTCCGAGGGGACTAGCGGCTAATGAGCAGTTCTTC

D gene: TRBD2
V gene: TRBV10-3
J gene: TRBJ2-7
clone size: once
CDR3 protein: CAISESAGAYEQYF
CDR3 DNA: TGTGCCATCAGTGAGTCGGCGGGGGCCTACGAGCAGTACTTC

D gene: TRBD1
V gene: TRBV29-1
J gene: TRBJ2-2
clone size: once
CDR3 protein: CSVGQGSPGELFF
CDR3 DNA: TGCAGCGTTGGACAGGGCAGTCCCGGGGAGCTGTTTTTT

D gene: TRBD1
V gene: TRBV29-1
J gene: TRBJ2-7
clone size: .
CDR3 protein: CSVLQGGYEQYF
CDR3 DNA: TGCAGCGTCTTACAGGGGGGCTACGAGCAGTACTTC

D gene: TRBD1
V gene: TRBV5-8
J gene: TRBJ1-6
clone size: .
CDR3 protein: CASRQDRVFTSPLHF
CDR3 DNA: TGTGCCAGCAGACAGGACAGGGTATTTACTTCACCCCTCCACTTT

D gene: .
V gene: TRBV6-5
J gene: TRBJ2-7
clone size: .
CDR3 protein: CASSSHRYYEQYF
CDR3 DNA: TGTGCCAGCAGTAGTCACAGGTACTACGAGCAGTACTTC

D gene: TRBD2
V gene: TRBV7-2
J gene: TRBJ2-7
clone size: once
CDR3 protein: CASSETRLAGLYEQYF
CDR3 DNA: TGTGCCAGCAGCGAGACTAGACTAGCGGGACTGTACGAGCAGTACTTC